One sample yielded the 27 T cell receptor beta chains listed below, sequenced in a study of blood T cells in healthy people across ages. A second PCR of about 6 to 12 cycles used a sample-barcoded 5' primer and a J-beta primer mix. TCRdb re-called the 5' RACE reads through MiXCR, storing one row per CDR3 protein. This table holds around 320,000 distinct CDR3 sequences, roughly 26% found once. The sequenced material came from blood. Every receptor here comes from a woman in her 70s in good health.

The chain's CDR3 is CASSPVGVAKNIQYF. CDR3 coding DNA: TGTGCCAGCAGCCCTGTAGGGGTAGCCAAAAACATTCAGTACTTC. The rearrangement joins TRBV14 to TRBJ2-4; D is perhaps TRBD1 (5 bases). Per the germline V gene, CDR1 is SGHDN and CDR2 is FVKESK. The CDR3 is 15 residues long. Between the trimmed V and J ends, which lost 4 bases and 0 bases, there was a span of 10 bases.

For this clonotype: Sequence at one end of the junction differs from germline and may be a read error. This chain joins TRBV20-1 and TRBJ1-5; no firm D call. Germline CDR1 reads DFQATT; CDR2 reads SNEGSKA (reference sequence). The CDR3 is 12 residues long. CDR3 DNA sequence: TGCAGTCAAACCCTTCATCGCGGCGAGCAGTACTTT. Its protein product is CSQTLHRGEQYF.

This clonotype was seen a few times. CDR3 residues: CASGPPGTYEQYF. CDR3 nucleotides: TGTGCTAGTGGTCCCCCAGGGACCTACGAGCAGTACTTC. V and J are TRBV12-5 and TRBJ2-7; a weak D match, TRBD1 (5 bases). Germline loops: CDR1 LGHNT, CDR2 FRNRAP. The CDR3 runs 13 residues. V was cut by 5 bases and J by 2 bases, with 10 bases left in between.

The chain has TRBV20-1 and TRBJ2-5, with D perhaps TRBD1 or TRBD2 (5 bases each). The DNA matches TRBJ2-7 better at its end, which makes the J call doubtful. The CDR3 contains 15 residues. Germline CDR1 DFQATT, CDR2 SNEGSKA (reference sequence). CDR3 loop: CSGAAFREKGYEQYF. In DNA form, the CDR3 reads TGCAGCGGGGCCGCCTTCCGGGAAAAGGGGTACGAGCAGTACTTC.

This clonotype has at least ten counts. The chain employs TRBV25-1 and TRBJ2-1; D is possibly TRBD2 (6 bases). The CDR3 totals 15 residues. CDR1 MGHDK and CDR2 SYGVNS come from the germline V gene. Trimming took 2 bases from V and 7 from J, leaving 15 bases between them. Here the CDR3 reads CASSETGGSRNEQFF. The CDR3 region has the DNA TGTGCCAGCAGTGAAACCGGGGGTTCGAGGAATGAGCAGTTCTTC.

This clonotype was seen a single time. The J gene is TRBJ1-1, the V gene TRBV29-1; 8 bases are shared with TRBD1. V lost 4 bases and J lost 3; bases outside the gene matches: 4. CDR1 and CDR2 (germline): SQVTM, ANQGSEA. The CDR3 is 13 amino acids. As DNA, the CDR3 is TGCAGCGTTGGACAGGGGAAGGACACTGAAGCTTTCTTT. It codes for CSVGQGKDTEAFF.

This clonotype was observed a few times. CDR3 sequence: CASSLGDRTYGYTF. CDR3 coding DNA: TGCGCCAGCAGCTTGGGGGACAGGACCTATGGCTACACCTTC. The rearrangement joins TRBV5-1 to TRBJ1-2, with TRBD1 matching over 8 bases. Germline CDR1 SGHRS, CDR2 YFSETQ. Unmatched junction bases numbered 2, after V lost 0 bases and J lost 4 bases. CDR3 length: 14 amino acids.

As for this clonotype: The junction does not match germline at one end; this may be a read error. The chain employs TRBV5-6 and TRBJ2-1, with D tentatively TRBD1 or TRBD2 (5 bases each). The germline V gene encodes CDR1 SGHDT and CDR2 YYEEEE. The CDR3 is 14 residues long. The CDR3 here is CASSTDGAGHSSLF. As DNA, the CDR3 is TGTGCCAGCAGCACAGACGGGGCAGGTCACTCGTCCCTCTTC.

In its sample, this clonotype was seen a few times. The chain combines TRBV11-2 with TRBJ2-1, with TRBD2 as a possible D gene (5 bases). CDR3 length equals 17 residues. The germline gives CDR1 SGHAT, CDR2 FQNNGV. The V end was cut by 5 bases, the J end by 0 bases, with 17 bases between. In DNA, the CDR3 is TGTGCCAGCAGCCGAGCGGCCCTGGACTTCTCCTACAATGAGCAGTTCTTC. This gives the protein CASSRAALDFSYNEQFF.

The chain is built from TRBV5-6 and TRBJ1-5; 7 nucleotides line up with TRBD1. The CDR3 spans 14 residues. V lost 4 bases, J lost 7 bases, and 8 bases stayed unmatched. The germline CDR1 and CDR2 sequences are SGHDT and YYEEEE. This CDR3 reads CASSDGRGRQPQHF. The CDR3 DNA follows: TGTGCCAGCAGCGATGGCAGGGGGAGACAGCCCCAGCATTTT.

The V gene is TRBV20-1, the J gene TRBJ2-1, with D unclear. V lost 0 bases and J lost 5, with 14 bases in between. This CDR3 has 15 amino acids. In germline, CDR1 is DFQATT, CDR2 SNEGSKA (reference sequence). DNA of the CDR3: TGCAGTGCTAGAGATGGAAGGACCACGAACAATGAGCAGTTCTTC. Its protein product is CSARDGRTTNNEQFF.

V is TRBV7-9 and J is TRBJ2-5; D may correspond to TRBD1 or TRBD2 (5 bases each). Germline V gene data show CDR1 as SEHNR and CDR2 as FQNEAQ (reference sequence). V lost 6 bases and J lost 4, with 9 bases in between. This CDR3 is 12 amino acids long. The CDR3 region is CASRGDGETQYF. The CDR3 DNA is TGTGCCAGCAGGGGGGACGGAGAGACCCAGTACTTC.

In the case of this clonotype: Likely a read error: the CDR3 ends without its conserved phenylalanine or tryptophan. J is TRBJ2-7 and V is TRBV7-3, with 7 bases matching TRBD1. Germline V gene sequence: CDR1 SGHTA, CDR2 FQGTGA. The CDR3 consists of 13 residues. The junction had 4 bases not matched to a gene; V was cut back by 2 bases and J by 6 bases. Written as DNA, the CDR3 is TGTGCCAGCAGCTTAGACAGGGCTGGCGAGCAGTACCTC. Protein product: CASSLDRAGEQYL.

This clonotype was detected a few times. The chain carries TRBV19 and TRBJ2-6; unclear D gene. Germline assignment: CDR1 LNHDA and CDR2 SQIVND (reference sequence). Trimming took 1 base from V and 0 from J, leaving 7 bases between them. CDR3 length: 16 residues. This CDR3 is CASSIGGFSGANVLTF. The CDR3 DNA is TGTGCCAGTAGTATAGGGGGTTTCTCTGGGGCCAACGTCCTGACTTTC.

The rearrangement joins TRBV28 to TRBJ2-3, with 10 bases lining up with TRBD1. CDR1 is MDHEN and CDR2 is SYDVKM in the germline V gene. J gave up 9 bases and V 5 bases, and 2 bases lay outside the gene matches. CDR3 length: 12 amino acids. In DNA form, the CDR3 reads TGTGCCAGCAGTCCGGACAGGGGGACGCAGTATTTT. Translating gives CASSPDRGTQYF.

There are a few counts of this clonotype. CDR3 nucleotides: TGTGCCAGCAGTTCAATACTTCCCGACAGGGGGCCTGAGGGCTACACCTTC. Translated: CASSSILPDRGPEGYTF. The V call is TRBV27, the J call TRBJ1-2, with TRBD1 matching 10 bases. V lost 4 bases to trimming and J lost 8 bases; unmatched junction nucleotides: 16. Per germline, CDR1 MNHEY and CDR2 SMNVEV (reference sequence). The CDR3 length is 17 residues.

The chain couples TRBV7-2 to TRBJ2-1; TRBD2 matches 9 bases. The CDR3 loop spans 17 amino acids. The J segment lost 9 bases and the V segment lost 1 base, leaving 13 bases of the junction unmatched. Germline CDR1 reads SGHTA; CDR2 reads FQGNSA. The CDR3 coding sequence is TGTGCCAGCAGCTTAGTGGCTAGCGGGATGGTTCGCGTTGAGCAGTTCTTC. It encodes CASSLVASGMVRVEQFF.

This clonotype occurred a few times. The CDR3 sequence is CASSPRRDRVMKDEQFF. DNA of the CDR3: TGTGCCAGCAGCCCCCGTCGTGACAGGGTTATGAAGGATGAGCAGTTCTTC. The chain has TRBV9 and TRBJ2-5; 7 bases map to TRBD1. TRBJ2-1 matches the DNA end more closely, so the J call is doubtful. Germline V gives CDR1 SGDLS, CDR2 YYNGEE. CDR3 length: 17 residues.

This clonotype has only a few counts. V and J are TRBV6-1 and TRBJ1-4, with TRBD1 as a possible D gene (5 bases). The germline gives CDR1 MNHNS, CDR2 SASEGT. The CDR3 is made up of 15 amino acids. Deletions cut 2 bases from V and 6 bases from J, with 13 bases between. DNA of the CDR3: TGTGCCAGCAGTGAATGGAAGGGGAAGGATGAAAAACTGTTTTTT. Residues: CASSEWKGKDEKLFF.

V is TRBV20-1 and J is TRBJ2-4; 13 bases agree with TRBD2. The junction had 9 bases not matched to a gene; V was cut back by 0 bases and J by 7 bases. In germline, CDR1 is DFQATT, CDR2 SNEGSKA (reference sequence). The CDR3 extends over 17 amino acids. DNA for the CDR3: TGCAGTGCTAGAGATGAATGGACTAGCGGGAGAGTGAACATTCAGTACTTC. It is translated as CSARDEWTSGRVNIQYF.

This clonotype was seen a few times. The chain is built from TRBV5-1 and TRBJ2-7; TRBD1 might be the D (5 bases). Germline values: CDR1 SGHRS, CDR2 YFSETQ. The CDR3 consists of 14 residues. V lost 2 bases, J lost 0 bases, and 9 bases lay in between. CDR3 region: CASSLQVSSYEQYF. As DNA, the CDR3 is TGCGCCAGCAGCTTACAGGTGAGCTCCTACGAGCAGTACTTC.

This clonotype was seen only a few times. The chain combines TRBV19 with TRBJ1-1; the D is unclear. This CDR3 spans 13 amino acids. Per the germline V gene, CDR1 is LNHDA and CDR2 is SQIVND (reference sequence). V lost 5 bases, J lost 0 bases, and 7 bases lay in between. This CDR3 is CASSAVMNTEAFF. Written as DNA, the CDR3 is TGTGCCAGTAGTGCAGTTATGAACACTGAAGCTTTCTTT.

This clonotype showed up just a few times. V and J are TRBV6-1 and TRBJ2-5, with 9 bases lining up with TRBD1. The DNA matches TRBJ2-1 better at its end, which makes the J call doubtful. Germline V gene data show CDR1 as MNHNS and CDR2 as SASEGT. CDR3 size: 14 residues. DNA of the CDR3: TGTGCCAGCAGTGGGAGGACAGGGGCCAATGAGCAGTTCTTC. It specifies CASSGRTGANEQFF.

This clonotype has only a few counts. The chain links TRBV7-2 to TRBJ2-7; D gene unclear. Germline-derived CDR1 and CDR2 are SGHTA and FQGNSA. The length of the CDR3 is 15 residues. The V end lost 6 bases, the J end lost 3 bases, and 18 bases lay between the germline ends. The CDR3 nucleotides read TGTGCCAGCAGGCAAGATCAGTCACGTCTCTACGAGCAGTACTTC. Amino acid sequence: CASRQDQSRLYEQYF. The full variable domain, rest sourced from reference TRBV7-2 and TRBJ2-7, is GAGVSQSPSNKVTEKGKDVELRCDPISGHTALYWYRQSLGQGLEFLIYFQGNSAPDKSGLPSDRFSAERTGGSVSTLTIQRTQQEDSAVYLCASRQDQSRLYEQYFGPGTRLTVT.

V and J are TRBV20-1 and TRBJ2-5; D perhaps matches TRBD2 (5 bases). Trimming stripped 7 bases from V and 5 bases from J, with 17 bases between. Germline V gene sequence: CDR1 DFQATT, CDR2 SNEGSKA (reference sequence). This CDR3 spans 13 amino acids. The CDR3 is CSGSAVRRETQYF. Written as DNA, the CDR3 is TGCAGTGGGTCAGCGGTGCGGCGGGAGACCCAGTACTTC.

The chain is built from TRBV20-1 and TRBJ2-1, with a weak D call TRBD2 (6 bases). Looked up from germline, CDR1 is DFQATT and CDR2 is SNEGSKA (reference sequence). The CDR3 totals 13 residues. V was shortened by 3 bases and J by 2 bases, with 8 bases between the two germline ends. CDR3 loop: CSASSGAYNEQFF. The DNA of the CDR3 is TGCAGTGCTAGTAGCGGAGCCTACAATGAGCAGTTCTTC.

In this sample, this clonotype turned up a few times. J is TRBJ1-2 and V is TRBV7-2, with D perhaps matching TRBD1 (5 bases). With 8 bases removed from V and 4 bases from J, the gap between germline ends came to 17 bases. Germline CDR1 is SGHTA and CDR2 is FQGNSA. This CDR3 is 14 amino acids long. CDR3 in DNA: TGTGCCAGCGGGAGGACGGGGACCGCCTATGGCTACACCTTC. Translated, it gives CASGRTGTAYGYTF.